The text below deals with one T cell receptor (beta chain). This may be a read error, as it is one base from a much larger clone. Since no conserved phenylalanine or tryptophan closes the CDR3, a read error is the likely cause. This sample is part of a study of identical twins. TCRdb analysed the 5' RACE reads with MiXCR anew, one entry per CDR3 protein. The sample carries a few hundred thousand distinct CDR3 sequences, roughly 9% recorded once. Every sampled donor was Caucasian and healthy. With 7 bases removed from V and 7 bases from J, the gap between germline ends came to 22 bases. The CDR3 consists of 15 residues. The germline V gene has CDR1 SQVTM and CDR2 ANQGSEA.

This receptor was taken from a woman between 45 and 65 years old in good health. The specimen sequenced was naive T cells sorted from blood. V and J are TRBV29-1 and TRBJ2-2; possibly TRBD2 for D (6 bases). The CDR3 DNA reads as TGCAGCGCCGTTTCCGGGACTCCCTCAGGCGGGGAGCTGTTTATT. Its translation: CSAVSGTPSGGELFI.